Shown below are 25 T cell receptor beta chains from a single sample sequenced in a study of T cell responses to AZD1222 COVID-19 vaccine (dated by TCRdb to the early 2020s). What the time point label conveys for this sample: about 28 days (+/-7) after the second vaccine dose. Libraries were prepared through the immunoSEQ multiplex PCR assay. In TCRdb, the immuneACCESS table is reduced to in-frame sequences with V and J assigned. These tables do not hold every clone; where another copy was compared, an unresolved V gene accounts for under half, and the others remain unexplained. The sample records some 170,000 clones, roughly nine tenths of which are singletons. Of the sample, 1.5% to 2% falls within the top ten clones. The source was peripheral blood, collected 28 days after the second AZD1222 dose. These receptors originate from an adult who received the AZD1222 COVID-19 vaccine.

The chain combines TRBV9 with TRBJ1-3; D possibly corresponds to TRBD1 (6 bases). The CDR3 is made up of 17 amino acids. V was pared by 0 bases and J by 0 bases, with 13 bases between. Germline V gives CDR1 SGDLS, CDR2 YYNGEE. The CDR3 sequence is CASSVGQGRLSGNTIYF. In DNA form, the CDR3 reads TGTGCCAGCAGCGTAGGCCAGGGGAGGCTCTCTGGAAACACCATATATTTT.

The J gene is TRBJ2-7, the V gene TRBV4-3, with a weak D call TRBD1 (5 bases). The germline gives CDR1 LGHNA, CDR2 YSLEER. The CDR3 runs to 17 residues. The V gene lost 2 bases and the J gene lost 0 bases, with 17 bases spanning the gap. The CDR3 DNA sequence: TGCGCCAGCAGCCAACTAAGAGCAGGGCCGAGCTCCTACGAGCAGTACTTC. Translated: CASSQLRAGPSSYEQYF.

This rearrangement joins TRBV19 to TRBJ1-2; 8 bases fit TRBD1. There are 15 residues in the CDR3. Germline V CDR1 and CDR2: LNHDA, SQIVND (reference sequence). Trimming removed 3 bases from V and 4 bases from J; junction bases left unmatched: 7. The CDR3 sequence: CASSMLQGAGYGYTF. The CDR3 bases are TGTGCCAGTAGTATGTTGCAGGGGGCTGGCTATGGCTACACCTTC.

V is TRBV7-9 and J is TRBJ2-4; 7 bases are shared with TRBD1. Germline V gene sequence: CDR1 SEHNR, CDR2 FQNEAQ (reference sequence). V gave up 1 base and J gave up 7 bases; unmatched junction bases: 4. This CDR3 has 14 residues. The CDR3 nucleotides are TGTGCCAGCAGCTTAGGTACAGGGGCGAACATTCAGTACTTC. Translating gives CASSLGTGANIQYF.

Only one count was recorded for this clone. Its ends do not fully match the called genes, so a read error is possible. V usage is TRBV7-7 and J usage is TRBJ2-5; D unclear. The CDR3 runs 15 residues. The germline V gene encodes CDR1 SSHAT and CDR2 FNYEAQ (reference sequence). In DNA, the CDR3 is TGTGCTAGCAGCGTCCGGGTCTCCCGATCGGAGACCCAGTACTTC. Encoded protein: CASSVRVSRSETQYF.

The rearrangement joins TRBV6-5 to TRBJ1-2; 8 positions match TRBD1. The V gene end was trimmed by 7 bases and the J gene end by 7 bases; junction bases not matched to a gene: 11. This CDR3 has 14 residues. Germline V gene data show CDR1 as MNHEY and CDR2 as SVGAGI. The DNA for the CDR3 is TGTGCCAGCATCCTGGGACAGGCCGGAGGTGGCTACACCTTC. Encoded protein: CASILGQAGGGYTF.

V is TRBV12-5 and J is TRBJ2-3; no clear D. The germline gives CDR1 LGHNT, CDR2 FRNRAP. The CDR3 is 11 amino acids. Trimming removed 6 bases from V and 5 bases from J, with 6 bases in between. The CDR3 DNA reads as TGTGCTAGTGGCTCACTAGATACGCAGTATTTT. This sequence encodes CASGSLDTQYF.

The chain employs TRBV4-2 and TRBJ2-1; TRBD2 matches at 15 bases. The germline gives CDR1 LGHNA, CDR2 YNFKEQ. There are 18 residues in the CDR3. V dropped 4 bases and J dropped 0; count of bases not matched to a gene: 4. CDR3 nucleotide sequence: TGTGCCAGCAGCCTTGGACTAGCGGGGGGGAGCTCCTACAATGAGCAGTTCTTC. Translated, it gives CASSLGLAGGSSYNEQFF.

This chain uses TRBV6-2 or TRBV6-3 with TRBJ1-4; unclear D gene. V was pared by 2 bases and J by 11 bases, with 12 bases between. The CDR3 loop spans 13 amino acids. The V gene's germline CDR1 is MNHEY and CDR2 SVGEGT. CDR3: CASSYRRDLKLFF. In nucleotides, the CDR3 is TGTGCCAGCAGTTACCGCAGAGACCTTAAACTGTTTTTT.

The rearrangement uses TRBV10-2 and TRBJ2-5, with TRBD2 matching over 11 bases. CDR3 size: 16 residues. Trimming at V came to 8 bases and at J to 2 bases, leaving 10 bases not matched to a gene. Germline CDR1 and CDR2: WSHSY and SAAADI. CDR3 amino acids: CASSYRLAGRQETQYF. The CDR3 nucleotides are TGCGCCAGCTCTTACCGACTAGCGGGGCGACAAGAGACCCAGTACTTC.

The chain couples TRBV7-9 to TRBJ2-1; 10 nucleotides agree with TRBD2. From germline, CDR1 is SEHNR and CDR2 FQNEAQ (reference sequence). The CDR3 is 17 amino acids. With V trimmed by 3 bases and J by 1 base, 6 bases remained unmatched. Here the CDR3 DNA reads TGTGCCAGCAGCTTCTCCCTAGCGGGGGTTTCCTACAATGAGCAGTTCTTC. Translated: CASSFSLAGVSYNEQFF. The full variable domain, its missing parts supplied by reference TRBV7-9 and TRBJ2-1, is DTGVSQNPRHKITKRGQNVTFRCDPISEHNRLYWYRQTLGQGPEFLTYFQNEAQLEKSRLLSDRFSAERPKGSFSTLEIQRTEQGDSAMYLCASSFSLAGVSYNEQFFGPGTRLTVL.

This clone was detected only once. An end of the junction differs from the germline gene, which may be a read error. Here the CDR3 DNA reads TGTGCCAGTAACAATAGAGGTGGGGATTTTCTGGGTTTT. Translating gives CASNNRGGDFLGF. This chain uses TRBV19 with TRBJ1-5, with no clear D. The CDR3 runs 13 residues. Germline CDR1 LNHDA, CDR2 SQIVND (reference sequence).

The rearrangement links TRBV20-1 to TRBJ2-1; D is perhaps TRBD1 or TRBD2 (5 bases each). This CDR3 spans 14 amino acids. V shed 3 bases and J shed 8 bases, with 17 bases lying between them. Germline V gene data show CDR1 as DFQATT and CDR2 as SNEGSKA (reference sequence). The CDR3, as DNA: TGCAGTGCTAGTCCCGGGACCTCAAGGGATGAGCAGTTCTTC. Translation: CSASPGTSRDEQFF.

This sequence joins TRBV6-5 and TRBJ2-7; no firm D call. V was clipped by 0 bases and J by 4 bases, with 13 bases between them. This CDR3 spans 15 amino acids. Germline CDR1 and CDR2: MNHEY and SVGAGI. The CDR3 reads CASSYSAGSAYEQYF. The CDR3 nucleotides are TGTGCCAGCAGTTACTCGGCAGGTTCCGCATACGAGCAGTACTTC.

The CDR3 nucleotides read TGCGCCAGCAGCTATGACAGGGGGCAGGGCTATGGCTACACCTTC. This encodes CASSYDRGQGYGYTF. The chain links TRBV5-1 to TRBJ1-2; 10 positions agree with TRBD1. V was clipped by 3 bases and J by 4 bases; unmatched bases: 6. The CDR3 has 15 residues. Germline CDR1 and CDR2: SGHRS and YFSETQ. Full variable domain (outside the CDR3, taken from reference TRBV5-1 and TRBJ1-2): KAGVTQTPRYLIKTRGQQVTLSCSPISGHRSVSWYQQTPGQGLQFLFEYFSETQRNKGNFPGRFSGRQFSNSRSEMNVSTLELGDSALYLCASSYDRGQGYGYTFGSGTRLTVV.

This chain's CDR3 is CASSVRQMNTEAFF. The CDR3 nucleotides read TGTGCCAGCAGCGTTAGACAGATGAACACTGAAGCTTTCTTT. The rearrangement links TRBV9 to TRBJ1-1; D might be TRBD1 (5 bases). The V end was cut by 2 bases, the J end by 0 bases, with 8 bases between. Germline V gene data show CDR1 as SGDLS and CDR2 as YYNGEE. This CDR3 region has 14 residues.

The chain recombines TRBV7-8 with TRBJ1-1; 7 nucleotides align to TRBD1. The CDR3 has 15 residues. Germline V gene sequence: CDR1 SGHVS, CDR2 FQNEAQ. J lost 3 bases, V lost 2 bases, and 6 bases had no gene match. The CDR3 is CASSLSRGRDTEAFF. The CDR3 nucleotides read TGTGCCAGCAGCTTAAGTAGGGGGCGGGACACTGAAGCTTTCTTT.

J is TRBJ1-4 and V is TRBV29-1; D may be TRBD1 (6 bases). V was clipped by 7 bases and J by 8 bases, with 23 bases between them. Germline-derived CDR1 and CDR2 are SQVTM and ANQGSEA. CDR3 length: 15 residues. The CDR3 bases are TGCAGCGCTAGGGGCTACGGGGGGGCTTGGGAAAAACTGTTTTTT. Its protein product is CSARGYGGAWEKLFF.

The V call is TRBV3-1 (or the pseudogene TRBV3-2), the J call TRBJ2-7; 12 positions agree with TRBD2. The trim removed 0 bases at V and 0 bases at J, leaving 6 bases unmatched. Germline assignment: CDR1 LGHDT and CDR2 YNNKEL (reference sequence). The length of the CDR3 is 18 residues. The CDR3 DNA is TGTGCCAGCAGCCAAGAAGGAGGACTAGCGGGACGCTCCTACGAGCAGTACTTC. It translates to CASSQEGGLAGRSYEQYF.

This clone appeared a single time. The identical CDR3 is also encoded by other nucleotide sequences in the sample. This chain joins TRBV5-1 and TRBJ1-4; D is unresolved. Germline CDR1 is SGHRS and CDR2 is YFSETQ. This CDR3 is built from 14 residues. Trimming pared 4 bases from V and 0 bases from J, leaving 7 bases between. The DNA for the CDR3 is TGCGCCAGCAGCCCCACTGCAACTAATGAAAAACTGTTTTTT. Protein sequence: CASSPTATNEKLFF.

The chain carries TRBV4-1 and TRBJ1-3; D remains ambiguous. Germline-derived CDR1 and CDR2 are MGHRA and YSYEKL. The V end lost 1 base, the J end lost 2 bases, and 3 bases lay between the germline ends. The CDR3 contains 13 residues. The CDR3 DNA follows: TGCGCCAGCAGCCAAGGGCCTGGAAACACCATATATTTT. It translates to CASSQGPGNTIYF.

This chain links TRBV19 with TRBJ2-1; 8 bases line up with TRBD2. CDR1 LNHDA and CDR2 SQIVND come from the germline V gene (reference sequence). The CDR3 loop spans 15 amino acids. Trimming took 4 bases from V and 5 from J; bases not matched to a gene: 7. CDR3 nucleotide sequence: TGTGCCAGTAGTAGAGGGCTAGCGGGTAACAATGAGCAGTTCTTC. Translating it yields CASSRGLAGNNEQFF.

This clone was counted between two and nine times. This chain uses TRBV19 with TRBJ1-2; 10 bases align to TRBD1. The V and J ends lost 4 bases and 3 bases, in that order; junction bases with no gene match: 2. The CDR3 runs 14 residues. Germline loops: CDR1 LNHDA, CDR2 SQIVND (reference sequence). Here the CDR3 reads CASSKGQGHYGYTF. CDR3 nucleotides: TGTGCCAGTAGTAAGGGACAGGGGCACTATGGCTACACCTTC. The complete variable domain, with remaining parts taken from reference TRBV19 and TRBJ1-2, reads DGGITQSPKYLFRKEGQNVTLSCEQNLNHDAMYWYRQDPGQGLRLIYYSQIVNDFQKGDIAEGYSVSREKKESFPLTVTSAQKNPTAFYLCASSKGQGHYGYTFGSGTRLTVV.

This chain uses TRBV6-1 with TRBJ1-6; D remains ambiguous. Germline V gene lookup returns CDR1 MNHNS and CDR2 SASEGT. V lost 0 bases and J lost 12, with 12 bases in between. CDR3 length equals 14 residues. The CDR3 reads CASSEALDSGPLHF. CDR3 in DNA: TGTGCCAGCAGTGAAGCCCTGGACTCGGGACCCCTCCACTTT.

The chain has TRBV6-1 and TRBJ1-2; D gene ambiguous. Trimming removed 0 bases from V and 2 bases from J, with 7 bases in between. Germline loops: CDR1 MNHNS, CDR2 SASEGT. The CDR3 totals 14 residues. In nucleotides, the CDR3 is TGTGCCAGCAGTGAAGCGAGGGAGAACTATGGCTACACCTTC. It yields the protein CASSEARENYGYTF.